This TCR beta chain is drawn from a study of T cells in Graves' hyperthyroidism and ophthalmopathy. Study outcomes and limitations: Researchers found most expanded thyroid clonotypes above 0.001 in blood as well.

The PBMCs studied were ones that came from 10 ml fresh peripheral blood. This clonotype was observed many times. What it binds is unknown. The CDR3 has 15 amino acids. V was clipped by 0 bases and J by 2 bases; unmatched bases: 5. The germline V gene has CDR1 SGDLS and CDR2 YYNGEE. Regions amplified from RNA transcripts were the TCR beta CDR3 regions. With the HTBI primer set, the TCR CDR3 went through a first round of RT-PCR. TCRdb analysed the multiplex PCR reads with MiXCR anew, one entry per CDR3 protein. The table includes approximately 720,000 distinct CDR3 sequences, around 19% detected once. The chain couples TRBV9 to TRBJ2-7; 7 nucleotides align to TRBD1. The sample taken for sequencing was blood. The receptor's source is a woman in her forties or fifties with Graves' hyperthyroidism that later progressed to Graves' ophthalmopathy. CDR3 residues: CASSVADRTTYEQYF. The CDR3 DNA sequence: TGTGCCAGCAGCGTAGCGGACAGGACGACCTACGAGCAGTACTTC. Using reference TRBV9 and TRBJ2-7 for the parts outside the CDR3, the full variable domain is DSGVTQTPKHLITATGQRVTLRCSPRSGDLSVYWYQQSLDQGLQFLIQYYNGEERAKGNILERFSAQQFPDLHSELNLSSLELGDSALYFCASSVADRTTYEQYFGPGTRLTVT.